The rows below give T cell receptor beta chains drawn from one sample of a study of cytomegalovirus exposure and HLA in healthy donors. Some clones are missing from TCRdb's copy, which holds only in-frame ones; the method was immunoSEQ multiplex PCR. The data show 250,000 or so clones, 85% seen once. The sample comprised PBMCs. The receptors here all came from a human donor in good health. Both conserved end residues are part of each CDR3.

cdr3_aa: CASSLRGTGELFF
v_call: TRBV6-1

cdr3_aa: CSVVRDTVQGYTF
v_call: TRBV29-1

cdr3_aa: CASSLVLADHTYEQYF
v_call: TRBV5-1

cdr3_aa: CASGQDVGGNTIYF
v_call: TRBV5-1

cdr3_aa: CAWADFSNQPQHF
v_call: TRBV30

cdr3_aa: CASSQGQVPEAFF
v_call: TRBV6-6

cdr3_aa: CASSTSGSLGDEQFF
v_call: TRBV7-2

cdr3_aa: CASSVLAGAGEQYF
v_call: TRBV6-5

cdr3_aa: CASSPVESGGRGYF
v_call: TRBV28

cdr3_aa: CASSLDRAGQGYTF
v_call: TRBV11-2

cdr3_aa: CASGLLRDRGYYEQYF
v_call: TRBV12-5

cdr3_aa: CASSLGSANEKLFF
v_call: TRBV28

cdr3_aa: CASSPTPSRAWETQYF
v_call: TRBV27

cdr3_aa: CASSLSNNEQFF
v_call: TRBV5-6

cdr3_aa: CATSRGLGTGIPYEQYF
v_call: TRBV15

cdr3_aa: CASSIADTQYF
v_call: TRBV27

cdr3_aa: CSAIGEVVYNERFF
v_call: TRBV29-1

cdr3_aa: CASSPRQARPDTQYF
v_call: TRBV9

cdr3_aa: CASSLLEDEQFF
v_call: TRBV7-9

cdr3_aa: CASSVAGAIFTDTQYF
v_call: TRBV2

cdr3_aa: CASIPTGIMPSNQPQHF
v_call: TRBV19

cdr3_aa: CATRRDRDNQPQHF
v_call: TRBV15

cdr3_aa: CASSQFRTVANSPLHF
v_call: TRBV4-1

cdr3_aa: CASSLVTGEAYEQYF
v_call: TRBV11-1

cdr3_aa: CASSFESGGGRAYEQYF
v_call: TRBV27

cdr3_aa: CATGLGTEAFF
v_call: TRBV25-1

cdr3_aa: CASSWLGDYEQYF
v_call: TRBV19

cdr3_aa: CASSVLTSTHEQFF
v_call: TRBV6-5

cdr3_aa: CATSRSGTGAKGNTIYF
v_call: TRBV2

cdr3_aa: CASSKDRDYGYTF
v_call: TRBV5-6

cdr3_aa: CSARGEGEQFF
v_call: TRBV20-1

cdr3_aa: CASHPDRGIYEQYF
v_call: TRBV6-1

cdr3_aa: CASSFSTAVNSGANVLTF
v_call: TRBV5-1

cdr3_aa: CASSLMGLAADTQYF
v_call: TRBV5-1

cdr3_aa: CASSPQREGYNEQFF
v_call: TRBV7-7

cdr3_aa: CASSLSARGGTDTQYF
v_call: TRBV7-9

cdr3_aa: CASSLVEETQYF
v_call: TRBV7-2

cdr3_aa: CASSYSLGQIPYEQYF
v_call: TRBV6-5

cdr3_aa: CASSPTSGRTDTQYF
v_call: TRBV27

cdr3_aa: CASSPRGIWDYLPSSYEQYF
v_call: TRBV5-1

cdr3_aa: CASKSGGSGANVLTF
v_call: TRBV19

cdr3_aa: CASSAGMAGVMVQYF
v_call: TRBV18

cdr3_aa: CASSERATGEQYF
v_call: TRBV28

cdr3_aa: CASSPYGLAGDTDTQYF
v_call: TRBV19

cdr3_aa: CASSFTGTSGRPSSYEQYF
v_call: TRBV5-1

cdr3_aa: CASSSAGTSQETQYF
v_call: TRBV18

cdr3_aa: CAISGKLAEGSSYNEQFF
v_call: TRBV10-3

cdr3_aa: CATQGPGGYEQYF
v_call: TRBV19

cdr3_aa: CAAGRETQYF
v_call: TRBV28

cdr3_aa: CASSGKGGSGRFDEQFF
v_call: TRBV10-1

cdr3_aa: CASSTGVQGGFTDTQYF
v_call: TRBV5-1

cdr3_aa: CAWDRGENEQYF
v_call: TRBV30

cdr3_aa: CASSQDLRSGASYEQYF
v_call: TRBV4-3

cdr3_aa: CASSSTGTGRNEQYF
v_call: TRBV13

cdr3_aa: CASSDETGGQPQHF
v_call: TRBV6-1